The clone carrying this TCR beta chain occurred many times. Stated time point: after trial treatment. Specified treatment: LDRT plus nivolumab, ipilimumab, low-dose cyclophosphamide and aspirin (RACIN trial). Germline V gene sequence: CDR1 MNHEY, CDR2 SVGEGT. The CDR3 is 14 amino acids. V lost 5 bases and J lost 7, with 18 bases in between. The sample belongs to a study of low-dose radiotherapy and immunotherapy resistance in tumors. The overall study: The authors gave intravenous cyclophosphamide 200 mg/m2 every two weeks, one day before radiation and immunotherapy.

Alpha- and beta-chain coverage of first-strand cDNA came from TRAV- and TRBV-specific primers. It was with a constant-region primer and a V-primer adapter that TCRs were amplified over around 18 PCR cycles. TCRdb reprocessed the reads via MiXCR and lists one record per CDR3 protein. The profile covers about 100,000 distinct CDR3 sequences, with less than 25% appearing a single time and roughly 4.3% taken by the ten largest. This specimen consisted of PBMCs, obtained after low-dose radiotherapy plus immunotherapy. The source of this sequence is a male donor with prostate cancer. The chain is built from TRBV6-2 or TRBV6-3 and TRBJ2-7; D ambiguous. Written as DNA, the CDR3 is TGTGCCAGCAGTGAAAGGAGTACCGAAGGGGAGCAGTACTTC. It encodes CASSERSTEGEQYF.